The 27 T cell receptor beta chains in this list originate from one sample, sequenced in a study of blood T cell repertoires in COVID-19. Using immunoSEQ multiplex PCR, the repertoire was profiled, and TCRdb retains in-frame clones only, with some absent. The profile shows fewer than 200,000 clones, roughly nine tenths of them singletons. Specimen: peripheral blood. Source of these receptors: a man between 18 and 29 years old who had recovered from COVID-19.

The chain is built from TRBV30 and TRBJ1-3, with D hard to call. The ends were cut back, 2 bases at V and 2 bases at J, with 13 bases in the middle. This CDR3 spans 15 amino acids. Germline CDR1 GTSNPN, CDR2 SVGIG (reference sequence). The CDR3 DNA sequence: TGTGCCTGGAGTCTCCAGGTAATCGCTGGAAACACCATATATTTT. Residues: CAWSLQVIAGNTIYF.

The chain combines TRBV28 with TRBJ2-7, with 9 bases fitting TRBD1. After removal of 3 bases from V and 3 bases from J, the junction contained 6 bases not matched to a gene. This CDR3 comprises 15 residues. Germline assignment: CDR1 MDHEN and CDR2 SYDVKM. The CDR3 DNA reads TGTGCCAGCAGTTTTAGGACAGGGGAGAGCTACGAGCAGTACTTC. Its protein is CASSFRTGESYEQYF.

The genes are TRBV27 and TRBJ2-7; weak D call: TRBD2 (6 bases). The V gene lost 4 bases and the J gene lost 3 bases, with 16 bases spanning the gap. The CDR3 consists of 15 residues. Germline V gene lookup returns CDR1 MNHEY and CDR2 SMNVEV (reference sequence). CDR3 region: CASSSPRRAGYEQYF. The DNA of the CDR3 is TGTGCCAGCAGTTCCCCAAGGAGGGCGGGCTACGAGCAGTACTTC.

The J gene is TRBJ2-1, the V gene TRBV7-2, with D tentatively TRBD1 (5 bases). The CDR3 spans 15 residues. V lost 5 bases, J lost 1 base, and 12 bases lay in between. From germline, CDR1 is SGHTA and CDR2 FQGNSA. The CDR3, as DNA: TGTGCCAGCAGCCCAGGGCTCTCTTCCTACAATGAGCAGTTCTTC. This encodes CASSPGLSSYNEQFF.

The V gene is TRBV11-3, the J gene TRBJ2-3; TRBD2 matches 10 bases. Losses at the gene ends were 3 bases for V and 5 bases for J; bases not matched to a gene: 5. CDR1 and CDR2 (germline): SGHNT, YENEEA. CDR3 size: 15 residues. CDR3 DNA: TGTGCCAGCAGCTTCAGAGCGGGAGGGATAGATACGCAGTATTTT. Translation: CASSFRAGGIDTQYF.

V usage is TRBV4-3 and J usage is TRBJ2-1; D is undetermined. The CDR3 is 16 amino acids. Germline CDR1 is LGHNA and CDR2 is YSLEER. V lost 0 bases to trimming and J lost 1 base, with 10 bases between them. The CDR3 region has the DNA TGCGCCAGCAGCCAAGACAGGTTTAGTTCCTACAATGAGCAGTTCTTC. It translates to CASSQDRFSSYNEQFF.

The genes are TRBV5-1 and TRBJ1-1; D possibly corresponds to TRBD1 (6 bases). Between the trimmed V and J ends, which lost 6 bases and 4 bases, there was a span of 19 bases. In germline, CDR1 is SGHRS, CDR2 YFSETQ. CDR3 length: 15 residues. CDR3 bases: TGCGCCAGCACCATTGTGGGGGGGCACAGCACTGAAGCTTTCTTT. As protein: CASTIVGGHSTEAFF.

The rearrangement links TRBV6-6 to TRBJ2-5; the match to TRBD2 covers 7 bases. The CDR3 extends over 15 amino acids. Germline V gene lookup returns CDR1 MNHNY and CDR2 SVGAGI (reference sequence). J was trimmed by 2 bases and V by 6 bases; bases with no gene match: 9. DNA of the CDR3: TGTGCCAGCAGACGCCCCGGTAGCGGGCAAGAGACCCAGTACTTC. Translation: CASRRPGSGQETQYF.

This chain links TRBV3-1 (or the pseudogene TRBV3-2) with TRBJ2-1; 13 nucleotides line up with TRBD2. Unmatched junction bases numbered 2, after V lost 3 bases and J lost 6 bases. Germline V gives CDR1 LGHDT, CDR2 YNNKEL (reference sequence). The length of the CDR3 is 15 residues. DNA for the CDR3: TGTGCCAGCAGCCAGGGACTAGCGGGACCCAATGAGCAGTTCTTC. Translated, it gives CASSQGLAGPNEQFF.

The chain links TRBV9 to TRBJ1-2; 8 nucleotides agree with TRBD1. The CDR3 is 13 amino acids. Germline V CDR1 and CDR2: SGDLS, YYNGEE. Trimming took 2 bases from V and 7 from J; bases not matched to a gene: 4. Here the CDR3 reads CASSVQGAVGYTF. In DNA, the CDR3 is TGTGCCAGCAGCGTGCAGGGGGCTGTTGGCTACACCTTC.

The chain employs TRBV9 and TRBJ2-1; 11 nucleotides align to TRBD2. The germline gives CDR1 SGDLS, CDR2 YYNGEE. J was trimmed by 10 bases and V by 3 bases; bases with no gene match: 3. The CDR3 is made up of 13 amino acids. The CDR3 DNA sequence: TGTGCCAGCAGCGGACTAGCGGGAACCGAGCAGTTCTTC. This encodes CASSGLAGTEQFF.

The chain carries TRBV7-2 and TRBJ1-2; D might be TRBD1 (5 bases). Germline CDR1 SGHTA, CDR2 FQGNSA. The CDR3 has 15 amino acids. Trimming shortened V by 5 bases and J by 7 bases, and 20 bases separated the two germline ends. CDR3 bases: TGTGCCAGCAGCCCCGGGGGACGATATACTATTGGCTACACCTTC. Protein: CASSPGGRYTIGYTF.

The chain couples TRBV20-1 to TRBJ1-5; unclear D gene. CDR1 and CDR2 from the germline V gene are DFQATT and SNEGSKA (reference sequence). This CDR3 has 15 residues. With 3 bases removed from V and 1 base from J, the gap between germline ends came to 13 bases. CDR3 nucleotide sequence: TGCAGTGCTAGTCCGGGCGGGAGGAGCAATCAGCCCCAGCATTTT. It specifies CSASPGGRSNQPQHF.

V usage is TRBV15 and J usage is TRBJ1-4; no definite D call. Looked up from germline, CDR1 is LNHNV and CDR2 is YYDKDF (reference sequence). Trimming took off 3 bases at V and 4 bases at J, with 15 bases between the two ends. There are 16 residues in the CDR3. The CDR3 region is CATSRAMAGGNEKLFF. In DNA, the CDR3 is TGTGCCACCAGCAGGGCGATGGCAGGAGGTAATGAAAAACTGTTTTTT.

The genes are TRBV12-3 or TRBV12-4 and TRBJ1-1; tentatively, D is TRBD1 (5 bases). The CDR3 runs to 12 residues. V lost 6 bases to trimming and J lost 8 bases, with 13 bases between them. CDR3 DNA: TGTGCCAGCAGGGGGCCCGTATTAGAAGCTTTCTTT. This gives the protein CASRGPVLEAFF.

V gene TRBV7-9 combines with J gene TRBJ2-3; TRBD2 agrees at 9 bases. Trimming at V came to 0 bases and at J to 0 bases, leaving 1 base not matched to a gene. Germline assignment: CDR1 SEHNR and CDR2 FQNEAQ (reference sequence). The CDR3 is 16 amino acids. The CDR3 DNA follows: TGTGCCAGCAGCTTAGCTAGCGGGAGCAGCACAGATACGCAGTATTTT. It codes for CASSLASGSSTDTQYF.

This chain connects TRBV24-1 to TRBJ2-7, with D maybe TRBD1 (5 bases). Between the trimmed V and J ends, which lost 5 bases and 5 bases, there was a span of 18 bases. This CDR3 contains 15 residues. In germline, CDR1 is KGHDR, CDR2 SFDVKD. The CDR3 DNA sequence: TGTGCCACCAGTGCCCAGGGATCGGGTATCCACGAGCAGTACTTC. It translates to CATSAQGSGIHEQYF.

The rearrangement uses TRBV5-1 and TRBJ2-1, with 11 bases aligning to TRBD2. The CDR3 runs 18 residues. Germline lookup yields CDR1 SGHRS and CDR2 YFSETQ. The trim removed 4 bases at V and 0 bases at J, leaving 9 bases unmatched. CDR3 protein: CASSPFTGTSGSYNEQFF. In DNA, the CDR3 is TGCGCCAGCAGCCCGTTCACCGGGACTAGCGGCTCCTACAATGAGCAGTTCTTC.

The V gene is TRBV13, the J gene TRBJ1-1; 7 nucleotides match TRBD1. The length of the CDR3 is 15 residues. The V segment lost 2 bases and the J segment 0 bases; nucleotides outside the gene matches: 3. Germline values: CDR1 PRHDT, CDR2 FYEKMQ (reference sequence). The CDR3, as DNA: TGTGCCAGCAGCTTAATAGGGGGCTTGAACACTGAAGCTTTCTTT. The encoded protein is CASSLIGGLNTEAFF.

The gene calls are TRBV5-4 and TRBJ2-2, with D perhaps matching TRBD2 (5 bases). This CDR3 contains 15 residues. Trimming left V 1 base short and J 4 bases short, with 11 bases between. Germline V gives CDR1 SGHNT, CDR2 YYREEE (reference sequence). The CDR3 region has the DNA TGTGCCAGCAGCTTGCCCGGGATCGGCACCGGGGAGCTGTTTTTT. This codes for CASSLPGIGTGELFF.

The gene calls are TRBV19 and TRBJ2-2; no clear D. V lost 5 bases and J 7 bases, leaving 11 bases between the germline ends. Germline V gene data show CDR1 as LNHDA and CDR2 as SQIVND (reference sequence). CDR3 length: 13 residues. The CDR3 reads CASSETGGGELFF. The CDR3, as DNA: TGTGCCAGTAGTGAGACCGGCGGCGGGGAGCTGTTTTTT.

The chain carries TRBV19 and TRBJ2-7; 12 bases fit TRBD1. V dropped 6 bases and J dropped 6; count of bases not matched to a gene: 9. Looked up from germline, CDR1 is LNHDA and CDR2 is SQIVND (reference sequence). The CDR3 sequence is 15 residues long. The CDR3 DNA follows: TGTGCCAGTAGCGCCCGGGGGACAGGGGGCGCCGAGCAGTACTTC. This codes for CASSARGTGGAEQYF.

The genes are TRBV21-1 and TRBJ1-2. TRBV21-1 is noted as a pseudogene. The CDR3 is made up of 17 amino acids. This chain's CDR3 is CASSPRRSGHGPYGYTF. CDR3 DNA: TGTGCCAGCAGCCCCCGACGATCGGGTCACGGCCCCTATGGCTACACCTTC.

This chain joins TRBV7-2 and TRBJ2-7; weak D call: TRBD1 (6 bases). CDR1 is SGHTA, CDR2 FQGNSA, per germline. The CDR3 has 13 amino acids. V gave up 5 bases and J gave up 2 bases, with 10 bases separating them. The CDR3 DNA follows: TGTGCCAGCAGCCGAGACAGGACCTACGAGCAGTACTTC. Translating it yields CASSRDRTYEQYF.

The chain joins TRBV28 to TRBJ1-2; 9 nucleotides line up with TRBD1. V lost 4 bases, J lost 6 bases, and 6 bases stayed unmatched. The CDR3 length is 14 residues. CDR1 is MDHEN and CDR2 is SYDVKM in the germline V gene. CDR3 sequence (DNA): TGTGCCAGCAGTTCGATACAGGGGGCGGATGGCTACACCTTC. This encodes CASSSIQGADGYTF.

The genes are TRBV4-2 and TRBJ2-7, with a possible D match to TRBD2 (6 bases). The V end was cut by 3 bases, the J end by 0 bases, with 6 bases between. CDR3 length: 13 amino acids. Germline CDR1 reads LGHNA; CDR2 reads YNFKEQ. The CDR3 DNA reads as TGTGCCAGCAGCCAGCGGGGCTCCTACGAGCAGTACTTC. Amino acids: CASSQRGSYEQYF.

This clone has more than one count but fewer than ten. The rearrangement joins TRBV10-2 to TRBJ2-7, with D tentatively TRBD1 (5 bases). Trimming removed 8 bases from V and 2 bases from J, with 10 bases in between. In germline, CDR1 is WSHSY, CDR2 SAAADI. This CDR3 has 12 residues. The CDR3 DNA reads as TGCGCCAGCGGGGCCAAGCCCTACGAGCAGTACTTC. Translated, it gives CASGAKPYEQYF.